A selection of T cell receptor beta chains follows, all from one sample in a study of cytomegalovirus exposure and HLA in healthy donors. Assay used: immunoSEQ multiplex PCR; TCRdb lists only in-frame clones, some missing. The data show approximately 140,000 clones, with roughly 76% seen just once and around 1.5% held by the top ten. Sample: PBMCs. All receptors come from a female donor in good health and CMV-seronegative. Each CDR3 is given with its conserved first and last residue. Each record gives: clone size, D gene, J gene, V gene, CDR3 protein, CDR3 DNA. A D gene is named only where the DNA matches it firmly. For some rows the clone size is stated as once, few or many, or as a class when expanded; others skip it.

>NA|NA|TRBJ1-1|TRBV6-5
CASSYSGGGVDEAFF
TGTGCCAGCAGTTACTCCGGCGGAGGCGTTGATGAAGCTTTCTTT
>few|NA|TRBJ1-5|TRBV6-5
CASSRQYSNQPQHF
TGTGCCAGCAGTCGACAGTATAGCAATCAGCCCCAGCATTTT
>NA|TRBD1|TRBJ1-5|TRBV15
CATRLRTGRQPQHF
TGTGCCACCCGCCTGCGGACAGGGCGGCAGCCCCAGCATTTT
>NA|TRBD1|TRBJ2-7|TRBV27
CASSPTGGWTYEQYF
TGTGCCAGCAGTCCAACAGGGGGGTGGACCTACGAGCAGTACTTC
>NA|TRBD2|TRBJ2-7|TRBV7-2
CASSSRSGGSYEQYF
TGTGCCAGCAGCTCCCGATCGGGAGGCTCCTACGAGCAGTACTTC
>NA|NA|TRBJ2-7|TRBV2
CASSELAGRPYEQYF
TGTGCCAGCAGTGAACTGGCAGGGAGGCCCTACGAGCAGTACTTC
>NA|NA|TRBJ1-4|TRBV6-5
CASSSERGGTNEKLFF
TGTGCCAGCAGTTCCGAGCGGGGGGGAACTAATGAAAAACTGTTTTTT
>NA|NA|TRBJ1-5|TRBV28
CASSLTQGSGNQPQHF
TGTGCCAGCAGTTTGACCCAGGGGAGTGGCAATCAGCCCCAGCATTTT
>few|NA|TRBJ1-1|TRBV5-6
CASSSAQGPEAFF
TGTGCCAGCAGCTCGGCTCAGGGCCCGGAGGCTTTCTTT
>NA|NA|TRBJ2-3|TRBV11-2
CASSARVDTQYF
TGTGCCAGCAGCGCCAGGGTAGATACGCAGTATTTT
>NA|NA|TRBJ2-7|TRBV7-2
CASSLVGAGTYEQYF
TGTGCCAGCAGCTTAGTTGGGGCAGGAACCTACGAGCAGTACTTC
>few|TRBD1|TRBJ2-7|TRBV2
CASSVIGQGIGEQYF
TGTGCCAGCAGTGTTATAGGACAGGGGATCGGCGAGCAGTACTTC
>NA|TRBD2|TRBJ2-1|TRBV6-5
CASSSSLAGGRNEQFF
TGTGCCAGCAGTTCCTCCCTAGCGGGAGGGAGAAATGAGCAGTTCTTC
>few|NA|TRBJ1-4|TRBV10-3
CASQGVTNEKLFF
TGTGCCTCACAGGGCGTAACTAATGAAAAACTGTTTTTT
>NA|NA|TRBJ2-1|TRBV6-1
CASSDLGNEQFF
TGTGCCAGCAGTGACCTAGGAAATGAGCAGTTCTTC
>NA|NA|TRBJ1-2|TRBV10-2
CASTSDKGYGYTF
TGCGCCAGCACTTCAGACAAAGGCTATGGCTACACCTTC
>NA|TRBD2|TRBJ2-3|TRBV6-1
CASSGAGGPGDTQYF
TGTGCCAGCAGTGGAGCGGGGGGTCCCGGGGATACGCAGTATTTT
>NA|TRBD2|TRBJ2-1|TRBV6-1
CASSDLAGGGDEQFF
TGTGCCAGCAGTGATCTAGCGGGAGGGGGTGATGAGCAGTTCTTC
>NA|NA|TRBJ1-1|TRBV27
CASSLSIVGANEAFF
TGTGCCAGCAGTTTATCGATTGTGGGGGCTAATGAAGCTTTCTTT
>NA|NA|TRBJ2-1|TRBV6-5
CASSYSRRSSYNEQFF
TGTGCCAGCAGTTACTCGAGAAGGAGCTCCTACAATGAGCAGTTCTTC
>NA|TRBD1|TRBJ1-2|TRBV5-1
CASSMSFQGAEGYTF
TGCGCCAGCAGCATGTCCTTCCAGGGGGCTGAGGGCTACACCTTC
>once|TRBD1|TRBJ2-7|TRBV7-2
CASSLMTGSSYEQYF
TGTGCCAGCAGCTTGATGACAGGGAGCTCCTACGAGCAGTACTTC
>NA|TRBD1|TRBJ1-1|TRBV5-1
CASTVSGGMNTEAFF
TGCGCCAGCACCGTGTCAGGGGGCATGAACACTGAAGCTTTCTTT
>NA|TRBD2|TRBJ2-1|TRBV19
CASLFAGGTGEQFF
TGTGCCAGTCTATTTGCGGGAGGAACGGGTGAGCAGTTCTTC
>NA|NA|TRBJ2-7|TRBV28
CASSLWTDSYEQYF
TGTGCCAGCAGTTTATGGACTGATTCCTACGAGCAGTACTTC
>NA|TRBD1|TRBJ1-3|TRBV6-5
CASSYRGPREGNTIYF
TGTGCCAGCAGTTACAGGGGGCCTCGAGAGGGAAACACCATATATTTT
>NA|TRBD2|TRBJ2-3|TRBV9
CASSVEAASGGLDTQYF
TGTGCCAGCAGCGTAGAGGCGGCTAGCGGGGGGTTAGATACGCAGTATTTT
>NA|TRBD2|TRBJ2-2|TRBV29-1
CSVQRGLTGELFF
TGCAGCGTCCAGCGGGGGCTCACCGGGGAGCTGTTTTTT
>NA|TRBD1|TRBJ1-4|TRBV2
CATQGAGEKLFF
TGTGCCACCCAGGGGGCGGGGGAAAAACTGTTTTTT
>NA|TRBD1|TRBJ2-2|TRBV5-5
CASSWDRGSGELFF
TGTGCCAGCAGCTGGGACAGGGGATCCGGGGAGCTGTTTTTT
>NA|NA|TRBJ1-2|TRBV6-5
CASSYSDGDYGYTF
TGTGCCAGCAGTTACTCCGACGGGGACTATGGCTACACCTTC
>few|TRBD1|TRBJ2-2|TRBV11-3
CASSPRDSTGELFF
TGTGCCAGCAGCCCCCGGGACAGCACCGGGGAGCTGTTTTTT
>NA|TRBD1|TRBJ2-6|TRBV6-5
CASSPTGVGANVLTF
TGTGCCAGCAGTCCAACAGGGGTTGGGGCCAACGTCCTGACTTTC
>NA|NA|TRBJ2-7|TRBV18
CASSPPSQAHEQYF
TGTGCCAGCTCACCACCCTCGCAGGCCCACGAGCAGTACTTC
>NA|NA|TRBJ1-2|TRBV9
CASSSLDGGRSGYTF
TGTGCCAGCAGCTCGTTGGACGGTGGGAGGAGTGGCTACACCTTC
>NA|TRBD2|TRBJ2-7|TRBV9
CASSVGEGAGGLYEQYF
TGTGCCAGCAGCGTAGGCGAAGGAGCGGGAGGCCTCTACGAGCAGTACTTC
>NA|NA|TRBJ1-1|TRBV28
CASSYDKAGAEAFF
TGTGCCAGCAGTTATGACAAGGCGGGGGCTGAAGCTTTCTTT
>once|NA|TRBJ2-1|TRBV27
CASSGFRGFSYNEQFF
TGTGCCAGCAGTGGGTTTAGAGGGTTCTCCTACAATGAGCAGTTCTTC
>NA|TRBD1|TRBJ2-7|TRBV6-5
CASSATGIAYEQYF
TGTGCCAGCAGTGCGACAGGGATTGCCTACGAGCAGTACTTC
>few|TRBD2|TRBJ2-7|TRBV28
CASSFIRAPAGGEQYF
TGTGCCAGCAGTTTCATTCGGGCTCCCGCGGGGGGCGAGCAGTACTTC
>NA|NA|TRBJ2-7|TRBV2
CASSLENIYEQYF
TGTGCCAGCAGTCTCGAGAATATATACGAGCAGTACTTC
>NA|TRBD1|TRBJ1-2|TRBV7-3
CASSLTPGTGGVYGYTF
TGTGCCAGCAGCTTAACCCCCGGGACAGGGGGCGTCTATGGCTACACCTTC